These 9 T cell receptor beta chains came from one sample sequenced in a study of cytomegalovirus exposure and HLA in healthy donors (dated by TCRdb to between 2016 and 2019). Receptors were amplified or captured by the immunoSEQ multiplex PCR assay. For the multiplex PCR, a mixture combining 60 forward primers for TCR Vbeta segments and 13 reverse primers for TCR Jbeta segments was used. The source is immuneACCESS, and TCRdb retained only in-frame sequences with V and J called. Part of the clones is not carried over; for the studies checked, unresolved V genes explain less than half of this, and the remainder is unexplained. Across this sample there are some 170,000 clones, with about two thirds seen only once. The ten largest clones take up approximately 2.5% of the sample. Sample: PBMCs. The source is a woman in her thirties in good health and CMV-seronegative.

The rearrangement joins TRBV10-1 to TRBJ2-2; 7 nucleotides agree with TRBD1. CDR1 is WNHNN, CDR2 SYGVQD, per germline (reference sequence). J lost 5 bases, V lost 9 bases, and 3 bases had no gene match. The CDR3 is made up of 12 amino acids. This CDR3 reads CASSGGTGELFF. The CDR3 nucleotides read TGCGCCAGTTCAGGGGGTACCGGGGAGCTGTTTTTT.

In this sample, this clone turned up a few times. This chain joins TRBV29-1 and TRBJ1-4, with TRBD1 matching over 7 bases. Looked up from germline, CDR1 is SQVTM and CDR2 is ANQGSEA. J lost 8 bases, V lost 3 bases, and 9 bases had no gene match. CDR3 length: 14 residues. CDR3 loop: CSVEGQTNEEKLFF. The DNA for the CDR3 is TGCAGCGTTGAGGGACAGACTAATGAAGAAAAACTGTTTTTT.

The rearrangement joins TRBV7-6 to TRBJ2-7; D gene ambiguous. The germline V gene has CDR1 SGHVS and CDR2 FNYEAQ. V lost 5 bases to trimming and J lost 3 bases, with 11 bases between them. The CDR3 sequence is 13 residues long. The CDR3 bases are TGTGCCAGCAGCCCCTACCAGGACTACGAGCAGTACTTC. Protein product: CASSPYQDYEQYF.

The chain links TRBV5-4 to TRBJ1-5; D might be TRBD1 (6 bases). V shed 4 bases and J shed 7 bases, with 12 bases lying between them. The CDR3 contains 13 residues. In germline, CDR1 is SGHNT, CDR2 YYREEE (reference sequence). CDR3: CASSTGTKQPQHF. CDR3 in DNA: TGTGCCAGCAGCACCGGGACAAAGCAGCCCCAGCATTTT.

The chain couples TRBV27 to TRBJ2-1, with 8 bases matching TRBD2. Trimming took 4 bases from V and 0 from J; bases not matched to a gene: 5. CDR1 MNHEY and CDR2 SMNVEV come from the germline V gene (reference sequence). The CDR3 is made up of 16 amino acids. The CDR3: CASSSTSGVSYNEQFF. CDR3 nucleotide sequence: TGTGCCAGCAGTTCAACTAGCGGAGTCTCCTACAATGAGCAGTTCTTC.

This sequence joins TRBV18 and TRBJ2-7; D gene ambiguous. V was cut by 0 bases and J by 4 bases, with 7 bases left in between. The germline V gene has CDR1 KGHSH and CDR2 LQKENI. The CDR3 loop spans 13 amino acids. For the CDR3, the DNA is TGTGCCAGCTCACCACCGTCTCGGTACGAGCAGTACTTC. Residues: CASSPPSRYEQYF.

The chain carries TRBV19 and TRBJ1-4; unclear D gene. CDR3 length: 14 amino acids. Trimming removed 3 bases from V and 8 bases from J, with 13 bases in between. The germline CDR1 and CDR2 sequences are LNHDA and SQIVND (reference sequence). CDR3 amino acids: CASSMVEVGEKLFF. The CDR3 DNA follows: TGTGCCAGTAGTATGGTTGAGGTCGGGGAAAAACTGTTTTTT.

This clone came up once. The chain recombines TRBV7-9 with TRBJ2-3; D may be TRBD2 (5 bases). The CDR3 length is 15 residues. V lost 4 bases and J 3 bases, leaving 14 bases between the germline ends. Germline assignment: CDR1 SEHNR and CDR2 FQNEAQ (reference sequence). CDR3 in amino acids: CASSSNSWETDTQYF. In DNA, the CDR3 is TGTGCCAGCAGCTCGAACAGCTGGGAGACAGATACGCAGTATTTT.

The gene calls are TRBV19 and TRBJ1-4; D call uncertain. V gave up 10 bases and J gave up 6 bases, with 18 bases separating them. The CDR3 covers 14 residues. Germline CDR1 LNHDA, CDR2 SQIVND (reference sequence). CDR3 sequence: CATRELRGDEKLFF. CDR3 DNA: TGTGCCACCCGGGAGCTTAGAGGAGATGAAAAACTGTTTTTT. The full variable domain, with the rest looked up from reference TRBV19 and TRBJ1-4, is DGGITQSPKYLFRKEGQNVTLSCEQNLNHDAMYWYRQDPGQGLRLIYYSQIVNDFQKGDIAEGYSVSREKKESFPLTVTSAQKNPTAFYLCATRELRGDEKLFFGSGTQLSVL.